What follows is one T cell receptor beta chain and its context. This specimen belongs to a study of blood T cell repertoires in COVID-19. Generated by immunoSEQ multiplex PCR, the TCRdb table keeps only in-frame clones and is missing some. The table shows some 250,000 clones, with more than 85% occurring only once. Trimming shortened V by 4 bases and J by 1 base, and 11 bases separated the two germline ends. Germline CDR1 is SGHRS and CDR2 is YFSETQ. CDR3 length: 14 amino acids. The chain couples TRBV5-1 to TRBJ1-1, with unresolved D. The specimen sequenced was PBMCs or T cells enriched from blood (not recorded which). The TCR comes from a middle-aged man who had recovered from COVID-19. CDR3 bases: TGCGCCAGCAGCACAACAGCCTCGAACACTGAAGCTTTCTTT. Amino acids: CASSTTASNTEAFF. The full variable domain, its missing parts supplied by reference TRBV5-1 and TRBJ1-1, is KAGVTQTPRYLIKTRGQQVTLSCSPISGHRSVSWYQQTPGQGLQFLFEYFSETQRNKGNFPGRFSGRQFSNSRSEMNVSTLELGDSALYLCASSTTASNTEAFFGQGTRLTVV.